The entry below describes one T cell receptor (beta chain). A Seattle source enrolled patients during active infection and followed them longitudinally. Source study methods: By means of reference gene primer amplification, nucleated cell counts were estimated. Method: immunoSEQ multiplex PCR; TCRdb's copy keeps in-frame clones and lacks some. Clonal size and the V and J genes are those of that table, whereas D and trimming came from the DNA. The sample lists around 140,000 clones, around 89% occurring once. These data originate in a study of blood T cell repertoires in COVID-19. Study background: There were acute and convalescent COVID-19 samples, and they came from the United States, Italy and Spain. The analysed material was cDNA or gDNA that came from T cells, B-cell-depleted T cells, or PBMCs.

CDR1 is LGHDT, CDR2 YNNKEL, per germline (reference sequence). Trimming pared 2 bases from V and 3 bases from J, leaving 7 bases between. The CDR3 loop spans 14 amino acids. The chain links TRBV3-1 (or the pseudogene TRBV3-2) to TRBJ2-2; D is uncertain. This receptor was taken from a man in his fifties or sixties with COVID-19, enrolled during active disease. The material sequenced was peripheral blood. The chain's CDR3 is CASSQSFDTGELFF. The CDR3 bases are TGTGCCAGCAGCCAATCGTTCGACACCGGGGAGCTGTTTTTT.